The TCR beta chain under discussion was sequenced for a study of response to subunit inactivated influenza vaccine. The germline CDR1 and CDR2 sequences are SGHDN and FVKESK. V shed 5 bases, J shed 6 bases, and the junction held 4 bases outside the gene matches. There are 12 residues in the CDR3. This clonotype was observed once. What it binds is not known. Using its own MiXCR run on the RT-PCR reads, TCRdb lists one record per CDR3 protein. The table records 500,000 to 600,000 distinct CDR3 sequences, about 12% of them present only once. General study findings and limits: The authors suggested that every seasonal influenza vaccination recruits few new T cells.

This TCR was recovered from a man between 45 and 60 years old who received an inactivated influenza vaccine. The V call is TRBV14, the J call TRBJ2-7; 7 bases are shared with TRBD1. This specimen consisted of PBMCs from blood, obtained on the day of vaccination. The DNA for the CDR3 is TGTGCCAGCAGCTACGGGACAGTCGAGCAGTACTTC. It is translated as CASSYGTVEQYF.